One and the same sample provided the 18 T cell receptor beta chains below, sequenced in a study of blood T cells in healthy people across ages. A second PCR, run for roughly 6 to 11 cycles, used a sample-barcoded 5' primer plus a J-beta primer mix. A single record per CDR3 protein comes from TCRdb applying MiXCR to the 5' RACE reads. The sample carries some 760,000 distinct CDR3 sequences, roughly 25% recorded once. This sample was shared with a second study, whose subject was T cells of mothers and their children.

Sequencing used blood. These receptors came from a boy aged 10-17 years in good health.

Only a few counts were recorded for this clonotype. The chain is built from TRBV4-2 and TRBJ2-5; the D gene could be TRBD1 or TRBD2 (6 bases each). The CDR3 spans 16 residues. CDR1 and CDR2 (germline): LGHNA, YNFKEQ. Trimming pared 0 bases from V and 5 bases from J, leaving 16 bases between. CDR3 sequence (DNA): TGTGCCAGCAGCCAAGAGCCGTACAACGGGGGCGAGACCCAGTACTTC. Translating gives CASSQEPYNGGETQYF.

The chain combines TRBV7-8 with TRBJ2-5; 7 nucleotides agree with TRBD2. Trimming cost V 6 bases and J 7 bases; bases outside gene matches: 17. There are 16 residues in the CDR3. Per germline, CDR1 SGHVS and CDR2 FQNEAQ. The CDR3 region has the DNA TGTGCCAGCAGAACTTTCCGGGGGGATCCTGCCGGGACCCAGTACTTC. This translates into CASRTFRGDPAGTQYF.

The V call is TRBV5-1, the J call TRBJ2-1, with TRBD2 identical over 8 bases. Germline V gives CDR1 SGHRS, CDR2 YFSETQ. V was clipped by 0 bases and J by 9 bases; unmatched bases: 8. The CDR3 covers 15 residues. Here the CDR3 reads CASSLVQAGDGEQFF. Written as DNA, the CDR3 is TGCGCCAGCAGCTTGGTTCAAGCGGGAGACGGTGAGCAGTTCTTC.

CDR3 in amino acids: CSARRSGSVYEQYF. Here the CDR3 DNA reads TGCAGTGCTAGACGTAGCGGGAGTGTTTACGAGCAGTACTTC. The chain uses TRBV20-1 and TRBJ2-7; 9 nucleotides agree with TRBD2. This CDR3 contains 14 residues. The ends lost 2 bases at V and 4 bases at J; junction bases unmatched: 6. Germline loops: CDR1 DFQATT, CDR2 SNEGSKA (reference sequence).

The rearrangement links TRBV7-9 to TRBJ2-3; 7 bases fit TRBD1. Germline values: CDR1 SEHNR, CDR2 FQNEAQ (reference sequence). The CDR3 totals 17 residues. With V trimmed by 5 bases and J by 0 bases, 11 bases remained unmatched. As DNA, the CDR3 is TGTGCCAGCAGCCCACCCTTTAGGACAGGTAGCACAGATACGCAGTATTTT. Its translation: CASSPPFRTGSTDTQYF. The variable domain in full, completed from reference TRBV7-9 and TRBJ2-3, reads DTGVSQNPRHKITKRGQNVTFRCDPISEHNRLYWYRQTLGQGPEFLTYFQNEAQLEKSRLLSDRFSAERPKGSFSTLEIQRTEQGDSAMYLCASSPPFRTGSTDTQYFGPGTRLTVL.

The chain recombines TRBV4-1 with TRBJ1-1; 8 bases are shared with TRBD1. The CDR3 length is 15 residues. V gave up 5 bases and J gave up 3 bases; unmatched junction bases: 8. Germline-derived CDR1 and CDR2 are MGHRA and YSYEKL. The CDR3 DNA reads TGCGCCAGCAGCTTCGTGACAGGGGAGTACACTGAAGCTTTCTTT. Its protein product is CASSFVTGEYTEAFF.

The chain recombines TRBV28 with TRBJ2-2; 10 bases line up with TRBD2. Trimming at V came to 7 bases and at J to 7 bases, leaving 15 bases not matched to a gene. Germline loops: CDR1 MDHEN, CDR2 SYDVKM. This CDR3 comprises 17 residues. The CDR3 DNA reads TGTGCCAGCACCCTGACTAGCGGGCGTGATATGAACGGGGAGCTGTTTTTT. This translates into CASTLTSGRDMNGELFF.

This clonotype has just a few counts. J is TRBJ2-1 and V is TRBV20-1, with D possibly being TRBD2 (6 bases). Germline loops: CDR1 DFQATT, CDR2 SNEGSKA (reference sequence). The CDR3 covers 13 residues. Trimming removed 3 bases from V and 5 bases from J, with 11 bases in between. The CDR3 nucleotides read TGCAGTGCTAGCGGGAGAGGCAACAATGAGCAGTTCTTC. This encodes CSASGRGNNEQFF.

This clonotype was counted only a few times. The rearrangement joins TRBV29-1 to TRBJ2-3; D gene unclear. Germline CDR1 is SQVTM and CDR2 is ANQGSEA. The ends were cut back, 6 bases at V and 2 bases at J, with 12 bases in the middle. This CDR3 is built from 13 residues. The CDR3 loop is CSVNDGYTDTQYF. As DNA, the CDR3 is TGCAGCGTAAATGACGGATACACAGATACGCAGTATTTT.

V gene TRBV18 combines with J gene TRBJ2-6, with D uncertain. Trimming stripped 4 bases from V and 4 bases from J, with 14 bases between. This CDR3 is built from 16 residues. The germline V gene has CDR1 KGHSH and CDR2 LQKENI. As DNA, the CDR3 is TGTGCCAGCTCACAAGAACATAGACCCGGGGCCAACGTCCTGACTTTC. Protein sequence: CASSQEHRPGANVLTF.

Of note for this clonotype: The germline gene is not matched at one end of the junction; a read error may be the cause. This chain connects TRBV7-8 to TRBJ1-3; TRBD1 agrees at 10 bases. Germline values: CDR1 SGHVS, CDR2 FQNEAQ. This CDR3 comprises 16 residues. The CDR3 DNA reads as TGTGCCAGCAGCTTAGTCGTAGGGGACAGGGGAAACACCATACATTTT. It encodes CASSLVVGDRGNTIHF. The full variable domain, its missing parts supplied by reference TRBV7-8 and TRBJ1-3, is GAGVSQSPRYKVAKRGQDVALRCDPISGHVSLFWYQQALGQGPEFLTYFQNEAQLDKSGLPSDRFFAERPEGSVSTLKIQRTQQEDSAVYLCASSLVVGDRGNTIHFGEGSWLTVV.

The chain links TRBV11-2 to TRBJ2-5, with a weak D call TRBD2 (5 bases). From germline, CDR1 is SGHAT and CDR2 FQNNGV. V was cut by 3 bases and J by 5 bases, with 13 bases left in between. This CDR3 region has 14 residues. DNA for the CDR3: TGTGCCAGCAGCTTTCATCCTCGCGGGGAGACCCAGTACTTC. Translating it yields CASSFHPRGETQYF. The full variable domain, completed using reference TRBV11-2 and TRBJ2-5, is EAGVAQSPRYKIIEKRQSVAFWCNPISGHATLYWYQQILGQGPKLLIQFQNNGVVDDSQLPKDRFSAERLKGVDSTLKIQPAKLEDSAVYLCASSFHPRGETQYFGPGTRLLVL.

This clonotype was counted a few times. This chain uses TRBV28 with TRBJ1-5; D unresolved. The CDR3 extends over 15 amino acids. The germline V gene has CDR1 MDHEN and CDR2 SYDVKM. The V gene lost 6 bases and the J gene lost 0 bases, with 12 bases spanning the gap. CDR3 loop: CASSARGISNQPQHF. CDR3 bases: TGTGCCAGCAGCGCGCGGGGAATTAGCAATCAGCCCCAGCATTTT.

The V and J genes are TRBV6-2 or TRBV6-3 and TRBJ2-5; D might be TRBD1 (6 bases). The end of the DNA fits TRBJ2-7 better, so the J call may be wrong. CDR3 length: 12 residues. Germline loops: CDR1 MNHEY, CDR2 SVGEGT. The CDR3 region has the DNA TGTGCCAGCACCGAGGGGGTCTACGAGCAGTACTTC. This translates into CASTEGVYEQYF.

In DNA, the CDR3 is TGTGCCAGCAGCTTACAGGGATCCTTTTTGAATGAGCAGTTCTTC. Amino acid sequence: CASSLQGSFLNEQFF. The V call is TRBV7-9, the J call TRBJ2-1; possible D gene TRBD1, 5 bases. Germline V gene data show CDR1 as SEHNR and CDR2 as FQNEAQ (reference sequence). Trimming cost V 2 bases and J 7 bases, with 15 bases left between them. The CDR3 has 15 residues.

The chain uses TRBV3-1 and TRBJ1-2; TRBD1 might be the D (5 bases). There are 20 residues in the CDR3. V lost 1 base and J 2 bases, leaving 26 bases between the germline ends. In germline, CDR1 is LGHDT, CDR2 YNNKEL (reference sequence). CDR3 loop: CASSQVGGLGTEGQNYGYTF. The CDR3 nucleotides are TGTGCCAGCAGCCAAGTGGGAGGACTGGGGACTGAGGGGCAGAACTATGGCTACACCTTC. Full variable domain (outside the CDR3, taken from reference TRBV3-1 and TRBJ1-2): DTAVSQTPKYLVTQMGNDKSIKCEQNLGHDTMYWYKQDSKKFLKIMFSYNNKELIINETVPNRFSPKSPDKAHLNLHINSLELGDSAVYFCASSQVGGLGTEGQNYGYTFGSGTRLTVV.

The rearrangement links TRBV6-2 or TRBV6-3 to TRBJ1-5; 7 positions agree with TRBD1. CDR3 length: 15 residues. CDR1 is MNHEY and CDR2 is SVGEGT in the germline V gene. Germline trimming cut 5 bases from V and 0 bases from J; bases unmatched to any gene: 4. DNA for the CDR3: TGTGCCAGCAGTGACGGACAGGTTAGCAATCAGCCCCAGCATTTT. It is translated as CASSDGQVSNQPQHF.

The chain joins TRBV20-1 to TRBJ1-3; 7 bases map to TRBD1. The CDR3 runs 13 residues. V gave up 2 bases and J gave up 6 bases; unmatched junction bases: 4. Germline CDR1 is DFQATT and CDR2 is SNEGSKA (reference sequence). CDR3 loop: CSARPTGENTIYF. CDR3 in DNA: TGCAGTGCTAGACCTACAGGGGAAAACACCATATATTTT.